A single sample gave rise to the 8 T cell receptor beta chains below, sequenced in a study of blood T cell repertoires in COVID-19. The table came from immunoSEQ multiplex PCR; TCRdb's copy has only in-frame clones and leaves some out. This table has 250,000 to 350,000 clones, approximately 85% appearing once. The sample comprised peripheral blood. The receptors were gathered from a woman aged 45-60 years with acute or convalescent COVID-19.

To note about this clone: One end of the junction fails to match germline, which may point to a read error. The CDR3 DNA reads TGTGCTAGCAGCTTAAGCGCCAGTATCACAGATACGCAGTATTTT. This gives the protein CASSLSASITDTQYF. The chain uses TRBV7-7 and TRBJ2-3, with unresolved D. CDR1 is SSHAT and CDR2 is FNYEAQ in the germline V gene (reference sequence). The CDR3 has 15 residues.

V and J are TRBV24-1 and TRBJ2-3, with 8 bases matching TRBD2. Germline V gene data show CDR1 as KGHDR and CDR2 as SFDVKD. The CDR3 is 15 amino acids. V trimming: 1 base; J trimming: 6 bases; junction bases outside the gene matches: 5. The chain's CDR3 is CATSDFGLAGDTQYF. The CDR3 DNA reads TGTGCCACCAGTGATTTTGGACTAGCCGGGGATACGCAGTATTTT.

The V call is TRBV27, the J call TRBJ1-1; D might be TRBD1 (5 bases). The CDR3 runs 14 residues. Between the trimmed V and J ends, which lost 1 base and 11 bases, there was a span of 17 bases. CDR1 and CDR2 from the germline V gene are MNHEY and SMNVEV (reference sequence). The CDR3 spells CASSLFPGPRWAFF. The CDR3 coding sequence is TGTGCCAGCAGTTTATTCCCAGGGCCCCGTTGGGCTTTCTTT.

The chain links TRBV19 to TRBJ1-4; tentatively, D is TRBD1 (5 bases). Per germline, CDR1 LNHDA and CDR2 SQIVND (reference sequence). The germline V and J ends were trimmed by 2 bases and 4 bases, with 8 bases remaining between them. The CDR3 covers 14 residues. CDR3 loop: CASSILRDNEKLFF. The CDR3 nucleotides are TGTGCCAGTAGTATACTCAGGGATAATGAAAAACTGTTTTTT.

The chain joins TRBV19 to TRBJ2-2, with TRBD1 identical over 11 bases. The trim removed 7 bases at V and 4 bases at J, leaving 2 bases unmatched. This CDR3 contains 14 residues. Germline CDR1 is LNHDA and CDR2 is SQIVND (reference sequence). The CDR3 region has the DNA TGTGCCAGTACCGGGACAGGGGGCACCGGGGAGCTGTTTTTT. As protein: CASTGTGGTGELFF.

There are a few counts of this clone. The J gene is TRBJ1-4, the V gene TRBV9, with 9 bases lining up with TRBD1. V shed 4 bases and J 7 bases; nucleotides not matched to a gene: 17. The CDR3 is 18 amino acids. Per germline, CDR1 SGDLS and CDR2 YYNGEE. The CDR3: CASSQGTGNSRRSEKLFF. CDR3 DNA sequence: TGTGCCAGCAGCCAAGGGACAGGGAATAGTCGCAGGAGTGAAAAACTGTTTTTT. Full variable domain (missing parts from reference TRBV9 and TRBJ1-4): DSGVTQTPKHLITATGQRVTLRCSPRSGDLSVYWYQQSLDQGLQFLIQYYNGEERAKGNILERFSAQQFPDLHSELNLSSLELGDSALYFCASSQGTGNSRRSEKLFFGSGTQLSVL.

V is TRBV5-1 and J is TRBJ1-5; D is unclear. V shed 4 bases and J shed 2 bases, with 7 bases lying between them. The CDR3 covers 13 residues. The germline V gene has CDR1 SGHRS and CDR2 YFSETQ. The CDR3: CASSREGNQPQHF. The CDR3 nucleotides are TGCGCCAGCAGCAGGGAGGGCAATCAGCCCCAGCATTTT.

V is TRBV9 and J is TRBJ2-2; 8 nucleotides align to TRBD2. The CDR3 runs 14 residues. CDR1 and CDR2 from the germline V gene are SGDLS and YYNGEE. J was trimmed by 7 bases and V by 1 base; bases with no gene match: 3. In nucleotides, the CDR3 is TGTGCCAGCAGCGTACTAGCGGGTAGCGGGGAGCTGTTTTTT. Encoded protein: CASSVLAGSGELFF. Together with reference TRBV9 and TRBJ2-2, the CDR3 gives the full variable domain: DSGVTQTPKHLITATGQRVTLRCSPRSGDLSVYWYQQSLDQGLQFLIQYYNGEERAKGNILERFSAQQFPDLHSELNLSSLELGDSALYFCASSVLAGSGELFFGEGSRLTVL.